This record looks at one T cell receptor (beta chain) sequence and its context. These data come from a study of blood T cell repertoires in COVID-19. Across the whole study: Both acute and convalescent COVID-19 samples were obtained from the United States, Italy and Spain. PBMCs, B-cell-depleted T cells, or T cells were the source of the cDNA or gDNA that made up the material.

Per the original methods: Amplified reference gene primers provided the basis for estimating nucleated cell counts. The repertoire was sequenced with immunoSEQ multiplex PCR; TCRdb's copy has only in-frame clones and lacks some. That table supplies the V and J calls and clone size; D and trimming were determined from the DNA. The data hold fewer than 200,000 clones, with about 85% observed a single time. This CDR3 region has 15 residues. The V segment lost 3 bases and the J segment 1 base; nucleotides outside the gene matches: 3. CDR1 LNHDA and CDR2 SQIVND come from the germline V gene (reference sequence).

This chain uses TRBV19 with TRBJ2-3, with 8 positions matching TRBD2. The sequence was obtained from a man aged 55 to 70 who had recovered from COVID-19. Specimen: peripheral blood. CDR3 residues: CASSIWTSRTDTQYF. CDR3 DNA sequence: TGTGCCAGTAGTATTTGGACTAGCCGCACAGATACGCAGTATTTT.